A selection of T cell receptor beta chains follows, all from one sample in a study of blood T cell repertoires in COVID-19. Assay: immunoSEQ multiplex PCR; the TCRdb copy retains only in-frame clones and omits some. The table shows fewer than 95,000 clones, with about 85% occurring only once. Sequencing used peripheral blood. These TCRs come from a male donor with acute or convalescent COVID-19. Each CDR3 is given with its conserved first and last residue. D genes are given only for firm matches. Where a row states a size, it is once, few, many or the class of an expanded clone; other rows omit it.

d_gene	j_gene	v_gene	abundance	len	CDR3aa	CDR3nt
NA	TRBJ1-6	TRBV5-6	few	15	CASSSSGSYNSPLHF	TGTGCCAGCAGCTCCTCAGGATCATATAATTCACCCCTCCACTTT
TRBD1	TRBJ1-2	TRBV6-5	once	13	CASRTDRGNGYTF	TGTGCCAGCAGGACGGACAGGGGAAATGGCTACACCTTC
NA	TRBJ2-7	TRBV5-4	NA	15	CASSLGLPSEYEQYF	TGTGCCAGCAGCTTGGGCCTTCCGAGCGAGTACGAGCAGTACTTC
TRBD1	TRBJ2-2	TRBV5-1	few	17	CASSLATGTDHTGELFF	TGCGCCAGCAGCCTGGCGACCGGGACAGATCACACCGGGGAGCTGTTTTTT
TRBD1	TRBJ1-1	TRBV5-1	NA	17	CASSPGVRDRVNTEAFF	TGCGCCAGCAGCCCGGGGGTGAGGGACAGGGTGAACACTGAAGCTTTCTTT
TRBD1	TRBJ2-7	TRBV5-4	NA	13	CASTLGTGKEQYF	TGTGCCAGCACCTTAGGGACAGGGAAAGAGCAGTACTTC
NA	TRBJ2-7	TRBV7-7	NA	14	CASSLARGDYEQYF	TGTGCCAGCAGCTTAGCGCGTGGAGATTACGAGCAGTACTTC
NA	TRBJ1-2	TRBV7-8	NA	14	CASSLARGSGGYTF	TGTGCCAGCAGCTTAGCGCGAGGGTCCGGTGGCTACACCTTC
NA	TRBJ1-1	TRBV3-1/TRBV3-2	NA	14	CASNVQGRETEAFF	TGTGCCAGCAACGTACAGGGTCGGGAAACTGAAGCTTTCTTT
NA	TRBJ2-5	TRBV9	NA	14	CASSVADRRGTQYF	TGTGCCAGCAGCGTAGCTGACCGACGGGGGACCCAGTACTTC
NA	TRBJ1-4	TRBV6-6	NA	16	CASSFGHDRRGEKLFF	TGTGCCAGCAGTTTCGGACATGACAGGCGAGGTGAAAAACTGTTTTTT
TRBD2	TRBJ2-2	TRBV9	NA	16	CASSETSGGDTGELFF	TGTGCCAGCAGCGAAACTAGCGGGGGCGACACCGGGGAGCTGTTTTTT
TRBD1	TRBJ1-4	TRBV6-5	NA	14	CASSSGGAGEKLFF	TGTGCCAGCAGCTCAGGGGGCGCGGGTGAAAAACTGTTTTTT
TRBD2	TRBJ2-7	TRBV30	NA	16	CAWRAAPGLAGREQYF	TGTGCCTGGAGGGCGGCTCCGGGACTAGCGGGGCGCGAGCAGTACTTC
NA	TRBJ1-6	TRBV30	NA	14	CAWAHSSYNSPLHF	TGTGCCTGGGCACACAGCTCCTATAATTCACCCCTCCACTTT
NA	TRBJ2-5	TRBV15	NA	13	CATSAQYQETQYF	TGTGCCACCAGTGCTCAGTACCAAGAGACCCAGTACTTC
TRBD1	TRBJ2-5	TRBV2	once	15	CASSRLYRGQETQYF	TGTGCCAGCAGTCGGCTTTACAGGGGCCAAGAGACCCAGTACTTC
NA	TRBJ2-5	TRBV3-1/TRBV3-2	NA	14	CASSPPQGQETQYF	TGTGCCAGCAGTCCCCCGCAGGGGCAAGAGACCCAGTACTTC
TRBD1	TRBJ2-3	TRBV5-1	NA	16	CASSLEGAPSTDTQYF	TGCGCCAGCAGCTTGGAGGGGGCTCCGAGCACAGATACGCAGTATTTT
NA	TRBJ1-3	TRBV30	NA	15	CAWTYGQASGNTIYF	TGTGCCTGGACATACGGACAAGCCTCTGGAAACACCATATATTTT
NA	TRBJ1-6	TRBV3-1/TRBV3-2	NA	15	CASSRGQNEYSPLHF	TGTGCCAGCAGCCGAGGACAGAATGAATATTCACCCCTCCACTTT
NA	TRBJ1-2	TRBV11-2	NA	13	CASRSTGDPGYTF	TGTGCCAGCAGGTCGACAGGTGACCCCGGCTACACCTTC
TRBD1	TRBJ1-2	TRBV11-2	NA	16	CASSLAPGTGENGYTF	TGTGCCAGCAGCTTGGCCCCCGGGACAGGAGAGAATGGCTACACCTTC
NA	TRBJ2-2	TRBV5-1	NA	16	CASSREGGGATGELFF	TGCGCCAGCAGCCGGGAAGGAGGGGGCGCCACCGGGGAGCTGTTTTTT
NA	TRBJ1-2	TRBV30	NA	14	CAWSWGRGDGGYTF	TGTGCCTGGAGTTGGGGCAGGGGAGACGGCGGCTACACCTTC
NA	TRBJ1-2	TRBV12-3/TRBV12-4	NA	13	CASSLTRDSGYTF	TGTGCCAGCAGTTTAACGAGGGATTCTGGCTACACCTTC
NA	TRBJ2-7	TRBV7-9	NA	11	CASSLLDEQYF	TGTGCCAGCAGCCTCCTCGACGAGCAGTACTTC
TRBD1	TRBJ1-2	TRBV6-6	NA	13	CASSLQGGYGYTF	TGTGCCAGCAGCCTACAGGGGGGCTATGGCTACACCTTC
NA	TRBJ1-1	TRBV18	NA	15	CASSPKTSRNTEAFF	TGTGCCAGCTCACCGAAAACCAGTCGAAACACTGAAGCTTTCTTT
TRBD1	TRBJ1-6	TRBV18	few	14	CASSPGQANSPLHF	TGTGCCAGCTCACCAGGACAGGCTAATTCACCCCTCCACTTT
NA	TRBJ1-2	TRBV19	NA	13	CASSIRPSYGYTF	TGTGCCAGTAGTATACGGCCTAGCTATGGCTACACCTTC
TRBD1	TRBJ2-1	TRBV3-1/TRBV3-2	once	15	CASSLWGDRDNEQFF	TGTGCCAGCAGCCTCTGGGGGGACAGGGACAATGAGCAGTTCTTC
NA	TRBJ1-2	TRBV10-3	NA	12	CAISVEEYGYTF	TGTGCCATCAGTGTAGAAGAGTATGGCTACACCTTC
TRBD1	TRBJ1-2	TRBV5-1	once	14	CASSLGQGQRGYTF	TGCGCCAGCAGCTTAGGACAGGGCCAGAGGGGCTACACCTTC
TRBD1	TRBJ1-2	TRBV4-2	NA	14	CASSRMDRGQGYTF	TGTGCCAGCAGCCGGATGGACAGGGGGCAAGGCTACACCTTC
NA	TRBJ1-2	TRBV9	NA	15	CASSVEWGANYGYTF	TGTGCCAGCAGCGTAGAGTGGGGGGCTAACTATGGCTACACCTTC
TRBD1	TRBJ1-2	TRBV3-1/TRBV3-2	NA	16	CASSQDLSRGNYGYTF	TGTGCCAGCAGCCAAGATCTCTCCAGGGGGAACTATGGCTACACCTTC
NA	TRBJ1-6	TRBV4-1	NA	16	CASSQDGARYNSPLHF	TGCGCCAGCAGCCAAGATGGGGCCCGCTATAATTCACCCCTCCACTTT
NA	TRBJ1-4	TRBV29-1	NA	15	CSVAGGTTTNEKLFF	TGCAGCGTTGCGGGGGGCACTACAACTAATGAAAAACTGTTTTTT
TRBD2	TRBJ2-1	TRBV6-2/TRBV6-3	NA	16	CASSSVWRGDYNEQFF	TGTGCCAGCAGTTCCGTCTGGCGGGGGGACTACAATGAGCAGTTCTTC
NA	TRBJ1-6	TRBV7-2	NA	15	CASSLAQGSNSPLHF	TGTGCCAGCAGCTTAGCCCAGGGTTCTAATTCACCCCTCCACTTT
NA	TRBJ1-5	TRBV6-6	NA	15	CASSYGGDGNQPQHF	TGTGCCAGCAGTTATGGGGGCGACGGCAATCAGCCCCAGCATTTT
NA	TRBJ1-2	TRBV7-9	NA	14	CASSSDGDSYGYTF	TGTGCCAGCAGCTCGGACGGGGATTCCTATGGCTACACCTTC
NA	TRBJ1-1	TRBV6-4	NA	15	CASTRPEGFNTEAFF	TGTGCCAGCACTCGTCCGGAGGGGTTTAACACTGAAGCTTTCTTT
NA	TRBJ1-4	TRBV28	once	14	CASSAGSTNEKLFF	TGTGCCAGCAGTGCAGGGTCAACTAATGAAAAACTGTTTTTT